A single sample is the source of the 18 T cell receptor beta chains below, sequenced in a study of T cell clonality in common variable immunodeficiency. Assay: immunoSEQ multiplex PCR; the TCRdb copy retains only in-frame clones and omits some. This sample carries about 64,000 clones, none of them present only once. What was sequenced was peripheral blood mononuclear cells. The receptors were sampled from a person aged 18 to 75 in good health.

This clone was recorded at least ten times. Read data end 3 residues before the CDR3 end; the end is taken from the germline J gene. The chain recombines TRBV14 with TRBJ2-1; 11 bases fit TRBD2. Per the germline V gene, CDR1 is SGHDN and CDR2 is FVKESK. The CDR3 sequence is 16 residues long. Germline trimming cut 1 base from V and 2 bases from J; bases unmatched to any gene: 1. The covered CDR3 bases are TGTGCCAGCAGCCAAGTGACTAGCGGGGCCTACAATGAG. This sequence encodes CASSQVTSGAYNE. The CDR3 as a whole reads CASSQVTSGAYNEQFF. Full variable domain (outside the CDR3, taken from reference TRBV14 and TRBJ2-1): EAGVTQFPSHSVIEKGQTVTLRCDPISGHDNLYWYRRVMGKEIKFLLHFVKESKQDESGMPNNRFLAERTGGTYSTLKVQPAELEDSGVYFCASSQVTSGAYNEQFFGPGTRLTVL.

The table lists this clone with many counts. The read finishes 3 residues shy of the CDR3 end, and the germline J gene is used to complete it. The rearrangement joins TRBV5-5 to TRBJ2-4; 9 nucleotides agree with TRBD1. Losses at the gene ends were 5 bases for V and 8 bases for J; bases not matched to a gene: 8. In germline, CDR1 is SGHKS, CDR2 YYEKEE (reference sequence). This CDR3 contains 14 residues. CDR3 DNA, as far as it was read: TGTGCCAGCAGTATACAGGGGGCGCGGGACATT. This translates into CASSIQGARDI. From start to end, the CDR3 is CASSIQGARDIQYF. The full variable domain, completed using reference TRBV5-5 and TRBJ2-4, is DAGVTQSPTHLIKTRGQQVTLRCSPISGHKSVSWYQQVLGQGPQFIFQYYEKEERGRGNFPDRFSARQFPNYSSELNVNALLLGDSALYLCASSIQGARDIQYFGAGTRLSVL.

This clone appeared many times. The CDR3 bases that were read are TGCGCCAGCAGCTTGGGGGCCAGCTCCTACAATGAG. Translation: CASSLGASSYNE. The full CDR3 protein reads CASSLGASSYNEQFF. J is TRBJ2-1 and V is TRBV5-1, with no clear D. The read falls 3 residues short of the CDR3 end, and the missing part is taken from the germline J gene. V lost 0 bases to trimming and J lost 0 bases, with 7 bases between them. This CDR3 spans 15 amino acids. The germline V gene encodes CDR1 SGHRS and CDR2 YFSETQ.

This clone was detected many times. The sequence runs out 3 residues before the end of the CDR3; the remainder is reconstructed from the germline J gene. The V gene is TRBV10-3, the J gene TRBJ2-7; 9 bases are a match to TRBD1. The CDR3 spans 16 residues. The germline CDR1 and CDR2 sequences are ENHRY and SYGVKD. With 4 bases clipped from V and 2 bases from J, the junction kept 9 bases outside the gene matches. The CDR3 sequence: CAISGGQGRAAYEQYF. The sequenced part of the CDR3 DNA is TGTGCCATCAGTGGGGGACAGGGAAGAGCGGCCTACGAG.

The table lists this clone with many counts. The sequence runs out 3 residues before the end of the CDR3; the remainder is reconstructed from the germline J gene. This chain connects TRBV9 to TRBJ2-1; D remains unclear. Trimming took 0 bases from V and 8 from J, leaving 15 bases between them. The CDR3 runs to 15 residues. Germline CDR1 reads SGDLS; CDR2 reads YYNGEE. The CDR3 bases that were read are TGTGCCAGCAGCGTAGGAGCGAGTCCAGCCGATGAG. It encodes CASSVGASPADE. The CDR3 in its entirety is CASSVGASPADEQFF.

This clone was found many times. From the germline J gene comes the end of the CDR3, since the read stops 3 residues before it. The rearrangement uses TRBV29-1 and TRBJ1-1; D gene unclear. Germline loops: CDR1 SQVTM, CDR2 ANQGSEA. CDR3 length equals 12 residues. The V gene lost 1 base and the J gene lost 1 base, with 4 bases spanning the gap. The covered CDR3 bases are TGCAGCGTTGAAGGACAGAACACTGAA. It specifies CSVEGQNTE. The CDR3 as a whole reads CSVEGQNTEAFF.

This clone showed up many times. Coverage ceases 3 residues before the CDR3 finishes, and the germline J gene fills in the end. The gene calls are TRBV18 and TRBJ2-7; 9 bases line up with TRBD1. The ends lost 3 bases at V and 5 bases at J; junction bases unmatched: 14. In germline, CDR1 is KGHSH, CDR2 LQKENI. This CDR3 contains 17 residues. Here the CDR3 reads CASSPLRGTGTFNEQYF. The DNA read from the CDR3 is TGTGCCAGCTCACCCCTCCGTGGGACAGGGACCTTTAACGAG.

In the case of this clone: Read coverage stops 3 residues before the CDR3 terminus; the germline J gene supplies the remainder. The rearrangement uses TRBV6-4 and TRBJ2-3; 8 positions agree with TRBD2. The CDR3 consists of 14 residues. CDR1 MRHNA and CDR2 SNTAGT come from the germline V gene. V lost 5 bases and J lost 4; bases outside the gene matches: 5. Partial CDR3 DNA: TGTGCCAGCAGTCTCGGGGGGGCGGCAGATACG. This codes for CASSLGGAADT. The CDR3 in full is CASSLGGAADTQYF.

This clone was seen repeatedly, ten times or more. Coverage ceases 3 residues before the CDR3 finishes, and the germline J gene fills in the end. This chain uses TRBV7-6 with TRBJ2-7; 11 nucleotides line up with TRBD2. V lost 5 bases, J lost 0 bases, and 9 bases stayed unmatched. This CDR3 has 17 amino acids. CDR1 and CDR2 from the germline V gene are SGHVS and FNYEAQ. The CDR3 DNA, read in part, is TGTGCCAGCAGCGAGTTTTCTGGGACTAGCGGCTCCTACGAG. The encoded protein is CASSEFSGTSGSYE. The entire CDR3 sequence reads CASSEFSGTSGSYEQYF. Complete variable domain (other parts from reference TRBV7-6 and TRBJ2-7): GAGVSQSPRYKVTKRGQDVALRCDPISGHVSLYWYRQALGQGPEFLTYFNYEAQQDKSGLPNDRFSAERPEGSISTLTIQRTEQRDSAMYRCASSEFSGTSGSYEQYFGPGTRLTVT.

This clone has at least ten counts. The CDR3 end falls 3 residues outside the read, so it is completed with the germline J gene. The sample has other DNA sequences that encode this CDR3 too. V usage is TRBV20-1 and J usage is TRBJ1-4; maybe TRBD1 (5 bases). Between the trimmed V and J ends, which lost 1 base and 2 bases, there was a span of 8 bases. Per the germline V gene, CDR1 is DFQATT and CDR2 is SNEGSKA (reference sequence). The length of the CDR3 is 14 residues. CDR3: CSARVGPTNEKLFF. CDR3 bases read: TGCAGTGCTAGAGTGGGGCCCACTAATGAAAAA.

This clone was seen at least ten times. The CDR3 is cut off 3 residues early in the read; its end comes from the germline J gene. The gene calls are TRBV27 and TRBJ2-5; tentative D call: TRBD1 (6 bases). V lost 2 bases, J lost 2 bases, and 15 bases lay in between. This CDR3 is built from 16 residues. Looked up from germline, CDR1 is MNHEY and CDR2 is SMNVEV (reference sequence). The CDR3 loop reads CASSLHAGATQETQYF. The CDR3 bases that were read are TGTGCCAGCAGTTTACATGCAGGGGCTACACAAGAGACC.

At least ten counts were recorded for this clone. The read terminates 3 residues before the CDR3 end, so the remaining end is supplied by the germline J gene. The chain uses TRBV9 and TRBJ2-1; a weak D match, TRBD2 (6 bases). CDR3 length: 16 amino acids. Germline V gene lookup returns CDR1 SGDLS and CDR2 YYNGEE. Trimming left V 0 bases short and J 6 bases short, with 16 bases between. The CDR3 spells CASSVAWRGTGNEQFF. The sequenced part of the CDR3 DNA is TGTGCCAGCAGCGTAGCTTGGAGGGGCACCGGCAATGAG.

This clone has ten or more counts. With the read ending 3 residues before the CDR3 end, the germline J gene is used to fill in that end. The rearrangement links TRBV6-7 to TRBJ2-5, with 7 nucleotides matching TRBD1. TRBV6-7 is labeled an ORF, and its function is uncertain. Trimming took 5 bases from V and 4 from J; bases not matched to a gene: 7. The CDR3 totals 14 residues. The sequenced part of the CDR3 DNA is TGTGCCAGCAGTAAGACAGGGAGACGAGAGACC. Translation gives CASSKTGRRET. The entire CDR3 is CASSKTGRRETQYF.

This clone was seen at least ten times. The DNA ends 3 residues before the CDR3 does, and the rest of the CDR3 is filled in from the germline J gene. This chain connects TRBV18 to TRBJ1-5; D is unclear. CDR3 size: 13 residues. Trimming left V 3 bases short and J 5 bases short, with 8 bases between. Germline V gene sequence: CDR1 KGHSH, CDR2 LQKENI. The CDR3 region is CASSPSRDQPQHF. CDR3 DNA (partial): TGTGCCAGCTCACCCTCTCGGGATCAGCCC.

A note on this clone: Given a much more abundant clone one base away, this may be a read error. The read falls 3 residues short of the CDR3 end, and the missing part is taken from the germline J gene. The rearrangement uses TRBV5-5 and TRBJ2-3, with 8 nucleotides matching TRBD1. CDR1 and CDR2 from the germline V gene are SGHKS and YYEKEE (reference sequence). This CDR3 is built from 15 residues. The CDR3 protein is CASNPGGLGNQPQYF. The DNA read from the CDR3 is TGTGCCAGCAATCCAGGGGGCTTGGGCAATCAGCCG.

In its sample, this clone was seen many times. The CDR3 here is CASSTTGYNEQFF. Partial CDR3 DNA: TGTGCCAGTAGTACCACAGGGTACAATGAG. This chain connects TRBV19 to TRBJ2-1; weak D call: TRBD1 (6 bases). The read halts 3 residues ahead of the CDR3 end, with the missing end drawn from the germline J gene. The CDR3 length is 13 residues. Between the trimmed V and J ends, which lost 4 bases and 4 bases, there was a span of 8 bases. Germline V gene lookup returns CDR1 LNHDA and CDR2 SQIVND (reference sequence).

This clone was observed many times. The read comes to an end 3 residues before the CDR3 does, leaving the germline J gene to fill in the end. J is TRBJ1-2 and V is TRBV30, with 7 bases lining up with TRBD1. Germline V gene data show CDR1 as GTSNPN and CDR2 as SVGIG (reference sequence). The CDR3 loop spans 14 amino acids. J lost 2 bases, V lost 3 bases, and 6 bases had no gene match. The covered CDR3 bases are TGTGCCTGGAGCGCGGACAGGACCAACTATGGC. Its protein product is CAWSADRTNYG. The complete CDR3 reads CAWSADRTNYGYTF.

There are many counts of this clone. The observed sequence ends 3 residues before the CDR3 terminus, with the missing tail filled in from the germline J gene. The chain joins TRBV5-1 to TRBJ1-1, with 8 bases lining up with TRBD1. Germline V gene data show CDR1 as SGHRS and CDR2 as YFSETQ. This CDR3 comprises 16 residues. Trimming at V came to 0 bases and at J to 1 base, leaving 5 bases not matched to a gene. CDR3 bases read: TGCGCCAGCAGCTTGGCATACAGGGGGACGAACACTGAA. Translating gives CASSLAYRGTNTE. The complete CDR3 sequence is CASSLAYRGTNTEAFF.